This TCR beta chain was observed in a study of beta chain features in type 1 diabetes. Whole-study context: When patients were set against healthy donors, age, gender and cell yields were similar. Study observations and caveats: Within each of all four CD4+ subsets, Type 1 diabetes patients had TCRB CDR3s that were moderately but significantly shorter. Reduced insertions and increased deletions marked VDJ junctions in type 1 diabetes patients.

Sampling consisted of one heparinised blood draw per donor, averaging around 100 mL. Isolation of CD4+ naive, central memory, regulatory and stem cell-like memory cells was achieved by sorting via CD45RO/CCR7/CD25/CD127/CD95/CD27. Germline CDR1 and CDR2: SGHRS and YFSETQ. Trimming took 4 bases from V and 5 from J; bases not matched to a gene: 10. This CDR3 is built from 16 residues. cDNA synthesis used the whole RNA isolate, giving expressed TCRB sequences. Repertoires were generated with immunoSEQ multiplex PCR, while TCRdb's copy carries only in-frame clones and drops some. The table has about 150,000 clones, 10% seen once; the top ten hold 0.5%. Note on this clone: Its specificity is not known.

The chain has TRBV5-1 and TRBJ2-3; 10 nucleotides line up with TRBD2. This TCR was recovered from a young man with type 1 diabetes. The sequenced sample was central memory CD4+ T cells from blood. The CDR3 DNA reads as TGCGCCAGCAGCGTTAAAGCGGGAGGGCCGGAAGATACGCAGTATTTT. Its protein is CASSVKAGGPEDTQYF. Filled out from reference TRBV5-1 and TRBJ2-3, the complete variable domain reads KAGVTQTPRYLIKTRGQQVTLSCSPISGHRSVSWYQQTPGQGLQFLFEYFSETQRNKGNFPGRFSGRQFSNSRSEMNVSTLELGDSALYLCASSVKAGGPEDTQYFGPGTRLTVL.